This T cell receptor (beta chain) is drawn from a study of cytomegalovirus exposure and HLA in healthy donors. Study results and caveats: A later analysis found TCR association rates differed by HLA locus, highest for DRB1 and lowest for HLA-C. An observed cluster of highly shared sequence variants was recorded as a likely sequencing artifact. Analysis performed later found about 17,000 TCR beta sequences associated with HLA alleles at 0.05 false discovery rate.

Germline CDR1 is SGHRS and CDR2 is YFSETQ. The CDR3 has 17 amino acids. V trimming: 4 bases; J trimming: 4 bases; junction bases outside the gene matches: 11. Concerning this clone: Its cognate antigen is unknown.

The PCR had 60 Vbeta and 13 Jbeta primers. Sequenced by immunoSEQ multiplex PCR; TCRdb stores in-frame clones only, minus some. The sample includes 140,000 to 150,000 clones, 66% of them seen just once. Sequenced material: PBMCs. The chain is built from TRBV5-1 and TRBJ2-2, with 9 bases matching TRBD2. The clonotype originates from an older woman in good health and CMV-seronegative. CDR3 bases: TGCGCCAGCAGCCCCGGAGGCGGGAGGGGGAGCACCGGGGAGCTGTTTTTT. The encoded protein is CASSPGGGRGSTGELFF.